This entry lists 14 T cell receptor beta chains sequenced from one sample in a study of T-cell memory formation after mild COVID-19. TCRdb analysed the 5' RACE reads with MiXCR anew, one entry per CDR3 protein. Here the sample spans roughly 250,000 distinct CDR3 sequences, less than 20% being singletons. What was sequenced was PBMCs or a T cell subset sorted from them (not recorded which). The receptors stem from a man between 18 and 35 years old who had mild COVID-19 (a few samples of this study predate the infection). Cell type and time point are not known.

V usage is TRBV5-1 and J usage is TRBJ2-5; D is possibly TRBD1 or TRBD2 (6 bases each). V dropped 8 bases and J dropped 5 bases, with 16 bases sitting between them. Germline assignment: CDR1 SGHRS and CDR2 YFSETQ. The length of the CDR3 is 13 residues. The CDR3 region has the DNA TGCGCCAGTAACGGTGGAGGGGGTGAGACCCAGTACTTC. It translates to CASNGGGGETQYF.

Remarks on this clonotype: Since a much larger clone is just one base distant, this may be a read error. This likely comes from a read error, as the CDR3 has no conserved phenylalanine or tryptophan at its end. The chain carries TRBV24-1 and TRBJ2-5, with 9 nucleotides matching TRBD1. The CDR3 spans 15 residues. V dropped 0 bases and J dropped 5; count of bases not matched to a gene: 3. Germline V gives CDR1 KGHDR, CDR2 SFDVKD. The CDR3 nucleotides read TGTGCCACCAGTGATTTGGGACAGGGGATGGAGACCCAGTACGTC. It codes for CATSDLGQGMETQYV.

The gene calls are TRBV7-8 and TRBJ1-1; D gene unclear. This CDR3 comprises 12 residues. The germline CDR1 and CDR2 sequences are SGHVS and FQNEAQ. The V and J ends lost 2 bases and 4 bases respectively, with 5 bases between them. The CDR3 DNA is TGTGCCAGCAGCTTACGGGTCACTGAAGCTTTCTTT. As protein: CASSLRVTEAFF.

There are a few counts of this clonotype. The chain carries TRBV12-3 or TRBV12-4 and TRBJ1-6; tentative D call: TRBD1 (6 bases). V was cut by 5 bases and J by 10 bases, with 21 bases left in between. There are 16 residues in the CDR3. The CDR3 DNA follows: TGTGCCAGCAGTCCCCCGGACGGCAGGGGACGGTCACCCCTCCACTTT. This translates into CASSPPDGRGRSPLHF.

This clonotype appeared a few times. The chain combines TRBV6-5 with TRBJ1-1; D ambiguous. The CDR3 has 15 residues. V lost 0 bases and J 3 bases, leaving 11 bases between the germline ends. Germline V gene sequence: CDR1 MNHEY, CDR2 SVGAGI. The CDR3 DNA is TGTGCCAGCAGTTACTCCCTGATCGGACACACTGAAGCTTTCTTT. This sequence encodes CASSYSLIGHTEAFF.

In its sample, this clonotype was seen a few times. V usage is TRBV9 and J usage is TRBJ2-2, with a tentative D call TRBD2 (5 bases). Germline-derived CDR1 and CDR2 are SGDLS and YYNGEE. This CDR3 contains 15 residues. Trimming pared 2 bases from V and 0 bases from J, leaving 8 bases between. The CDR3 bases are TGTGCCAGCAGCGTCAGGCGGGCGAACACCGGGGAGCTGTTTTTT. It is translated as CASSVRRANTGELFF.

The chain recombines TRBV6-5 with TRBJ2-3, with TRBD2 identical over 9 bases. The length of the CDR3 is 14 residues. Germline V gene data show CDR1 as MNHEY and CDR2 as SVGAGI. V shed 6 bases, J shed 5 bases, and the junction held 6 bases outside the gene matches. The chain's CDR3 is CASRKRGVEDTQYF. CDR3 in DNA: TGTGCCAGCAGGAAGCGGGGGGTGGAAGATACGCAGTATTTT.

This clonotype has a handful of counts. The CDR3 DNA follows: TGTGCCAGCACCCCGACCCCTCAGGGTGGCTATGGCTACACCTTC. Translation gives CASTPTPQGGYGYTF. The V gene is TRBV6-5, the J gene TRBJ1-2, with a possible D match to TRBD1 (5 bases). Per the germline V gene, CDR1 is MNHEY and CDR2 is SVGAGI. The CDR3 sequence is 15 residues long. Trimming took off 7 bases at V and 4 bases at J, with 19 bases between the two ends.

This clonotype was counted only a few times. The J gene is TRBJ2-1, the V gene TRBV7-9, with D perhaps assigned TRBD1 or TRBD2 (6 bases each). V gave up 10 bases and J gave up 3 bases, with 16 bases separating them. Germline CDR1 is SEHNR and CDR2 is FQNEAQ (reference sequence). The CDR3 runs 14 residues. CDR3 coding DNA: TGTGCCACGGAGAGGGGGGCCGGCTACAATGAGCAGTTCTTC. Its translation is CATERGAGYNEQFF.

The chain employs TRBV7-9 and TRBJ1-1, with no clear D. Germline V gene data show CDR1 as SEHNR and CDR2 as FQNEAQ (reference sequence). CDR3 size: 11 residues. Trimming took 5 bases from V and 7 from J, leaving 8 bases between them. CDR3 DNA sequence: TGTGCCAGCAGCACACAGTATGAAGCTTTCTTT. Amino acids: CASSTQYEAFF.

This clonotype was seen a few times. The genes are TRBV11-2 and TRBJ2-2, with 7 bases aligning to TRBD1. The V and J ends lost 5 bases and 5 bases, in that order; junction bases with no gene match: 14. The CDR3 extends over 17 amino acids. From germline, CDR1 is SGHAT and CDR2 FQNNGV. DNA for the CDR3: TGTGCCAGCAGCCTGTCTCCGGGGACAGTCGGAACCGGGGAGCTGTTTTTT. Amino acid sequence: CASSLSPGTVGTGELFF.

The gene calls are TRBV12-3 or TRBV12-4 and TRBJ1-1, with TRBD1 as a possible D gene (6 bases). The CDR3 spans 15 residues. With 7 bases removed from V and 11 bases from J, the gap between germline ends came to 26 bases. CDR3 amino acids: CASTTTGHEKVWAFF. In DNA form, the CDR3 reads TGTGCCAGCACAACAACGGGACACGAAAAAGTCTGGGCTTTCTTT.

The table lists this clonotype with a few counts. The chain is built from TRBV27 and TRBJ1-6; D is ambiguous. The CDR3 loop spans 12 amino acids. Per the germline V gene, CDR1 is MNHEY and CDR2 is SMNVEV (reference sequence). Trimming took off 6 bases at V and 8 bases at J, with 8 bases between the two ends. CDR3 sequence reads: CASRDGDSPLHF. The CDR3 nucleotides are TGTGCCAGCAGGGACGGTGATTCACCCCTCCACTTT.

The chain combines TRBV6-2 or TRBV6-3 with TRBJ2-3; TRBD2 matches 9 bases. There are 15 residues in the CDR3. V shed 2 bases and J 2 bases; nucleotides not matched to a gene: 2. CDR1 and CDR2 (germline): MNHEY, SVGEGT. CDR3 protein: CASSYQRGATDTQYF. In DNA form, the CDR3 reads TGTGCCAGCAGTTACCAGCGGGGGGCCACAGATACGCAGTATTTT.